One and the same sample provided the 16 T cell receptor beta chains below, sequenced in a study of T cell responses to AZD1222 COVID-19 vaccine. The protocol was immunoSEQ multiplex PCR, while the TCRdb copy is restricted to in-frame clones and leaves out a portion. The sample contains roughly 160,000 clones, approximately 90% of which appear only once. This specimen consisted of peripheral blood, obtained on day 0 of MenACWY control vaccination. The source is an adult in good health.

V gene TRBV12-2 combines with J gene TRBJ1-1. TRBV12-2 is termed a pseudogene. The CDR3 loop spans 12 amino acids. The CDR3 sequence: CASRSRPPRAFF. CDR3 nucleotides: TGTGCAAGTCGCTCCCGCCCCCCGAGAGCTTTCTTT.

This clone has only one observation. The V call is TRBV6-1, the J call TRBJ2-7; D is tentatively TRBD1 or TRBD2 (5 bases each). This CDR3 has 14 amino acids. V lost 6 bases and J lost 2, with 14 bases in between. Germline CDR1 MNHNS, CDR2 SASEGT. CDR3 protein: CASRAWDGTYEQYF. The DNA for the CDR3 is TGTGCCAGCAGGGCCTGGGACGGAACCTACGAGCAGTACTTC.

This rearrangement joins TRBV6-5 to TRBJ2-1; a weak D match, TRBD2 (5 bases). This CDR3 is 14 amino acids long. Per the germline V gene, CDR1 is MNHEY and CDR2 is SVGAGI. The germline V and J ends were trimmed by 10 bases and 2 bases, with 15 bases remaining between them. CDR3 protein: CATRLTGTYNEQFF. In nucleotides, the CDR3 is TGTGCCACTCGACTGACGGGAACCTACAATGAGCAGTTCTTC.

The chain joins TRBV11-2 to TRBJ1-2, with TRBD1 as a possible D gene (6 bases). The CDR3 is 16 amino acids. V lost 6 bases and J lost 3, with 20 bases in between. Germline CDR1 reads SGHAT; CDR2 reads FQNNGV. The CDR3 spells CASRPYHGGRDYGYTF. The DNA for the CDR3 is TGTGCCAGCAGGCCCTATCACGGGGGGCGAGACTATGGCTACACCTTC.

The V gene is TRBV5-6, the J gene TRBJ2-7; D is uncertain. The CDR3 covers 14 residues. The germline gives CDR1 SGHDT, CDR2 YYEEEE. V lost 2 bases, J lost 0 bases, and 9 bases lay in between. The CDR3 sequence is CASSFGSTSYEQYF. The CDR3, as DNA: TGTGCCAGCAGCTTCGGATCGACCTCCTACGAGCAGTACTTC. The whole variable domain, remainder taken from reference TRBV5-6 and TRBJ2-7, is DAGVTQSPTHLIKTRGQQVTLRCSPKSGHDTVSWYQQALGQGPQFIFQYYEEEERQRGNFPDRFSGHQFPNYSSELNVNALLLGDSALYLCASSFGSTSYEQYFGPGTRLTVT.

The CDR3 DNA is TGTGCCAGCAGCCCCGAGGGGGCTTTCAACACTGAAGCTTTCTTT. Its protein product is CASSPEGAFNTEAFF. The chain joins TRBV11-1 to TRBJ1-1; 7 positions agree with TRBD1. The germline gives CDR1 SGHAT, CDR2 FQDESV (reference sequence). J lost 2 bases, V lost 5 bases, and 8 bases had no gene match. There are 15 residues in the CDR3. Full variable domain (missing parts from reference TRBV11-1 and TRBJ1-1): EAEVAQSPRYKITEKSQAVAFWCDPISGHATLYWYRQILGQGPELLVQFQDESVVDDSQLPKDRFSAERLKGVDSTLKIQPAELGDSAMYLCASSPEGAFNTEAFFGQGTRLTVV.

A single count supports this clone. The V gene is TRBV29-1, the J gene TRBJ2-7; 7 bases line up with TRBD2. The CDR3 has 13 amino acids. Per the germline V gene, CDR1 is SQVTM and CDR2 is ANQGSEA. J was trimmed by 0 bases and V by 3 bases; bases with no gene match: 2. The DNA for the CDR3 is TGCAGCGTTGACGGGAGGAGCTCCTACGAGCAGTACTTC. It codes for CSVDGRSSYEQYF.

The J gene is TRBJ2-7, the V gene TRBV7-2; D is unresolved. The CDR3 spans 14 residues. V lost 2 bases to trimming and J lost 5 bases, with 13 bases between them. Germline lookup yields CDR1 SGHTA and CDR2 FQGNSA. In nucleotides, the CDR3 is TGTGCCAGCAGCTTAACTTTTAGGGCCCACGAGCAGTACTTC. This translates into CASSLTFRAHEQYF. The full variable domain, rest sourced from reference TRBV7-2 and TRBJ2-7, is GAGVSQSPSNKVTEKGKDVELRCDPISGHTALYWYRQSLGQGLEFLIYFQGNSAPDKSGLPSDRFSAERTGGSVSTLTIQRTQQEDSAVYLCASSLTFRAHEQYFGPGTRLTVT.

The DNA for the CDR3 is TGTGCCAGCAGCCCTACAGGGGCGACCTCTGGAAACACCATATATTTT. Its translation: CASSPTGATSGNTIYF. The chain uses TRBV6-6 and TRBJ1-3, with 7 bases fitting TRBD1. The length of the CDR3 is 16 residues. Germline CDR1 MNHNY, CDR2 SVGAGI (reference sequence). After removal of 6 bases from V and 0 bases from J, the junction contained 8 bases not matched to a gene.

V usage is TRBV27 and J usage is TRBJ2-1, with 10 bases aligning to TRBD2. CDR3 length: 14 residues. V gave up 6 bases and J gave up 3 bases; unmatched junction bases: 2. Germline values: CDR1 MNHEY, CDR2 SMNVEV (reference sequence). The CDR3, as DNA: TGTGCCAGCAGGCTAGCGGGAGACTACAATGAGCAGTTCTTC. It yields the protein CASRLAGDYNEQFF.

The chain carries TRBV7-8 and TRBJ2-3, with no clear D. The CDR3 totals 11 residues. CDR1 and CDR2 from the germline V gene are SGHVS and FQNEAQ. Trimming took off 5 bases at V and 1 base at J, with 1 base between the two ends. The DNA of the CDR3 is TGTGCCAGCAGCCGCACAGATACGCAGTATTTT. It codes for CASSRTDTQYF.

The rearrangement uses TRBV2 and TRBJ1-4; weak D call: TRBD1 (6 bases). Germline-derived CDR1 and CDR2 are SNHLY and FYNNEI. The V gene lost 7 bases and the J gene lost 0 bases, with 9 bases spanning the gap. This CDR3 is 14 amino acids long. The CDR3 sequence is CASIRDTTNEKLFF. The CDR3 coding sequence is TGTGCCAGCATTCGGGACACAACTAATGAAAAACTGTTTTTT.

The chain carries TRBV7-2 and TRBJ2-3; the match to TRBD2 covers 9 bases. V lost 7 bases and J lost 5; bases outside the gene matches: 10. This CDR3 is built from 15 residues. CDR1 is SGHTA and CDR2 is FQGNSA in the germline V gene. The CDR3 is CASILVAGAGDTQYF. In DNA form, the CDR3 reads TGTGCCAGCATCCTAGTAGCGGGAGCGGGAGATACGCAGTATTTT. Using reference TRBV7-2 and TRBJ2-3 for the parts outside the CDR3, the full variable domain is GAGVSQSPSNKVTEKGKDVELRCDPISGHTALYWYRQSLGQGLEFLIYFQGNSAPDKSGLPSDRFSAERTGGSVSTLTIQRTQQEDSAVYLCASILVAGAGDTQYFGPGTRLTVL.

The rearrangement links TRBV19 to TRBJ1-5, with 8 nucleotides matching TRBD1. The ends lost 5 bases at V and 7 bases at J; junction bases unmatched: 10. The V gene's germline CDR1 is LNHDA and CDR2 SQIVND (reference sequence). The CDR3 has 15 residues. The CDR3 DNA reads as TGTGCCAGTAGTTCTCGGACAGGGATTCGACAGCCCCAGCATTTT. It is translated as CASSSRTGIRQPQHF.

The chain recombines TRBV11-3 with TRBJ1-2; the D is unclear. The CDR3 runs 13 residues. V gave up 1 base and J gave up 13 bases, with 16 bases separating them. CDR1 is SGHNT and CDR2 is YENEEA in the germline V gene. The CDR3 DNA is TGTGCCAGCAGCTTAGGTTTTGGGTTTCACTTCACCTTC. Translated: CASSLGFGFHFTF.

J is TRBJ1-5 and V is TRBV19, with TRBD1 as a possible D gene (6 bases). The CDR3 has 12 residues. Trimming stripped 8 bases from V and 6 bases from J, with 11 bases between. Germline-derived CDR1 and CDR2 are LNHDA and SQIVND (reference sequence). The CDR3 nucleotides are TGTGCCAGTTCACAGGGCGGTCAGCCCCAGCATTTT. Protein sequence: CASSQGGQPQHF. Supplemented by reference TRBV19 and TRBJ1-5, the full variable domain reads DGGITQSPKYLFRKEGQNVTLSCEQNLNHDAMYWYRQDPGQGLRLIYYSQIVNDFQKGDIAEGYSVSREKKESFPLTVTSAQKNPTAFYLCASSQGGQPQHFGDGTRLSIL.